These T cell receptor beta chains were read from a single sample in a study of blood T cell repertoires in COVID-19. Measured with immunoSEQ multiplex PCR; TCRdb has only the in-frame clones, and not every one. This table holds around 200,000 clones, 87% found once. Sequencing used peripheral blood. The receptor set was obtained from a man aged 55 to 70 who had recovered from COVID-19. The CDR3 runs from the conserved cysteine through the conserved F or W. Fields, in order: CDR3 protein, clone size, V gene, J gene. Expanded clones get a size class; other rows say once, few or many, or leave the size out.

CDR3aa: CASSPTGTADEQYF
abundance: .
v_gene: TRBV7-9
j_gene: TRBJ2-7

CDR3aa: CASSLSPRGGTNEKLFF
abundance: few
v_gene: TRBV27
j_gene: TRBJ1-4

CDR3aa: CAWSLGGNTEAFF
abundance: .
v_gene: TRBV30
j_gene: TRBJ1-1

CDR3aa: CASSSAGGKTQYF
abundance: .
v_gene: TRBV10-2
j_gene: TRBJ2-5

CDR3aa: CSATGPDTQYF
abundance: .
v_gene: TRBV20-1
j_gene: TRBJ2-3

CDR3aa: CAISDGTGDSGNTIYF
abundance: few
v_gene: TRBV10-3
j_gene: TRBJ1-3

CDR3aa: CASRPLAGGPNEQFF
abundance: .
v_gene: TRBV11-2
j_gene: TRBJ2-1

CDR3aa: CASAGETQYF
abundance: .
v_gene: TRBV18
j_gene: TRBJ2-5

CDR3aa: CASSLTVADNTDTQYF
abundance: .
v_gene: TRBV5-1
j_gene: TRBJ2-3

CDR3aa: CASSTLRGRGVTDTQYF
abundance: .
v_gene: TRBV18
j_gene: TRBJ2-3

CDR3aa: CSAERETQYF
abundance: .
v_gene: TRBV29-1
j_gene: TRBJ2-5

CDR3aa: CASMDRIRSGNTIYF
abundance: once
v_gene: TRBV6-6
j_gene: TRBJ1-3

CDR3aa: CASRPGSGINQPQHF
abundance: .
v_gene: TRBV2
j_gene: TRBJ1-5

CDR3aa: CASSLRRDGTVEKLFF
abundance: .
v_gene: TRBV3-1/TRBV3-2
j_gene: TRBJ1-4

CDR3aa: CASSLDGGLPLHF
abundance: .
v_gene: TRBV7-9
j_gene: TRBJ1-6

CDR3aa: CASSTHRDSSYEQYF
abundance: .
v_gene: TRBV6-5
j_gene: TRBJ2-7

CDR3aa: CASSPRTPMAGELFF
abundance: .
v_gene: TRBV5-4
j_gene: TRBJ2-2

CDR3aa: CASSQRQGSGYTF
abundance: once
v_gene: TRBV7-3
j_gene: TRBJ1-2

CDR3aa: CASSSGTGGNYGYTF
abundance: .
v_gene: TRBV18
j_gene: TRBJ1-2

CDR3aa: CASSSRGSGTEAFF
abundance: .
v_gene: TRBV5-1
j_gene: TRBJ1-1

CDR3aa: CASSHLIAGVTDTQYF
abundance: .
v_gene: TRBV7-9
j_gene: TRBJ2-3

CDR3aa: CASSPTGETQYF
abundance: once
v_gene: TRBV18
j_gene: TRBJ2-5

CDR3aa: CASSPSDRGDNQPQHF
abundance: few
v_gene: TRBV3-1/TRBV3-2
j_gene: TRBJ1-5

CDR3aa: CASRSNTEAFF
abundance: once
v_gene: TRBV12-2
j_gene: TRBJ1-1

CDR3aa: CASSIRRGLDGYTF
abundance: .
v_gene: TRBV19
j_gene: TRBJ1-2

CDR3aa: CASSETGTGNTIYF
abundance: .
v_gene: TRBV9
j_gene: TRBJ1-3

CDR3aa: CASSYSLGQGRNTIYF
abundance: .
v_gene: TRBV6-5
j_gene: TRBJ1-3

CDR3aa: CASSVGLAEQETQYF
abundance: .
v_gene: TRBV5-5
j_gene: TRBJ2-5

CDR3aa: CASSPGQGVPYEQYF
abundance: .
v_gene: TRBV5-1
j_gene: TRBJ2-7

CDR3aa: CASSTSGSYNEQFF
abundance: .
v_gene: TRBV7-3
j_gene: TRBJ2-1

CDR3aa: CASSRRTGVTYEQYF
abundance: .
v_gene: TRBV5-4
j_gene: TRBJ2-7

CDR3aa: CASSLTWDRGVWQPQHF
abundance: .
v_gene: TRBV7-2
j_gene: TRBJ1-5

CDR3aa: CASSAGTVYGYTF
abundance: .
v_gene: TRBV5-1
j_gene: TRBJ1-2

CDR3aa: CSVDVGQSEAFF
abundance: once
v_gene: TRBV29-1
j_gene: TRBJ1-1

CDR3aa: CASSQTSGGAGNEQFF
abundance: .
v_gene: TRBV7-7
j_gene: TRBJ2-1

CDR3aa: CASPTAGSLNGWTDTQYF
abundance: .
v_gene: TRBV7-9
j_gene: TRBJ2-3

CDR3aa: CASSTQASVEAFF
abundance: .
v_gene: TRBV11-2
j_gene: TRBJ1-1

CDR3aa: CASQLGSYNEQFF
abundance: .
v_gene: TRBV18
j_gene: TRBJ2-1

CDR3aa: CASSTGDTLFTEAFF
abundance: .
v_gene: TRBV9
j_gene: TRBJ1-1

CDR3aa: CASSLSRPGELFF
abundance: .
v_gene: TRBV12-3/TRBV12-4
j_gene: TRBJ2-2

CDR3aa: CASSAAGGAHSGNTIYF
abundance: few
v_gene: TRBV7-9
j_gene: TRBJ1-3

CDR3aa: CASSIEDWGNQPQHF
abundance: .
v_gene: TRBV19
j_gene: TRBJ1-5

CDR3aa: CAWREVAVYF
abundance: .
v_gene: TRBV30
j_gene: TRBJ2-3

CDR3aa: CASSLTGGTTEAFF
abundance: .
v_gene: TRBV6-1
j_gene: TRBJ1-1

CDR3aa: CASSQGRSSGGAGEQYF
abundance: once
v_gene: TRBV3-1/TRBV3-2
j_gene: TRBJ2-7

CDR3aa: CASSPGGSSYEQYF
abundance: few
v_gene: TRBV7-8
j_gene: TRBJ2-7